This T cell receptor (beta chain) derives from a study of radiotherapy plus CTLA-4 blockade in lung cancer. Study findings and constraints: Clones of tumor-derived TCRs expanded in blood after radiotherapy plus ipilimumab.

In regard to this clone: Antigen unknown.

The CDR3 loop spans 15 amino acids. Germline V gene sequence: CDR1 SGHNT, CDR2 YENEEA. The germline V and J ends were trimmed by 3 bases and 2 bases, with 13 bases remaining between them. This table comes from immunoSEQ multiplex PCR, and its TCRdb copy is limited to in-frame clones, with some not included. The sample has about 72,000 clones, more than 75% seen once; the top ten hold 7% to 8.5%. Sequences were derived from peripheral blood, sampled from a patient treated with radiotherapy plus ipilimumab. This chain connects TRBV11-3 to TRBJ2-5; maybe TRBD1 (6 bases). The source of this sequence is a human donor with non-small cell lung cancer who had a complete response to radiotherapy plus ipilimumab. This CDR3 reads CASSLDSSRQETQYF. The CDR3 DNA reads as TGTGCCAGCAGCTTGGACAGCTCCCGTCAAGAGACCCAGTACTTC.